This T cell receptor (beta chain) emerged from a study of control samples from healthy donors and cancer patients. TCRdb's copy holds only in-frame clones and misses some; the assay was immunoSEQ multiplex PCR. The sample lists under 40,000 clones, about 83% occurring once. Germline CDR1 reads SGDLS; CDR2 reads YYNGEE. The CDR3 consists of 14 residues. Trimming shortened V by 0 bases and J by 6 bases, and 11 bases separated the two germline ends. The sequence was collected from a woman aged 60-70 years with lung cancer. V usage is TRBV9 and J usage is TRBJ2-3; no clear D gene. Sequencing used PBMCs. CDR3 protein: CASSVVVVGDTQYF. CDR3 in DNA: TGTGCCAGCAGCGTAGTAGTAGTAGGGGATACGCAGTATTTT.